This is a list of T cell receptor beta chains from one sample in a study of cytomegalovirus exposure and HLA in healthy donors. Only in-frame clones appear in the TCRdb table, and some are missing; sequencing was by immunoSEQ multiplex PCR. The sample lists roughly 200,000 clones; roughly 81% were seen once. Specimen: PBMCs. The receptors shown here come from a young woman in good health and CMV-seronegative. Each CDR3 is given with its conserved first and last residue. The D gene is left open where the match is weak. Some rows have no size entry. The others give once, few or many, or a class for an expanded clone.

CASSQPPPRFMNTEAFF TGTGCCAGTAGTCAACCTCCCCCCAGGTTCATGAACACTGAAGCTTTCTTT NA NA TRBJ1-1 TRBV19
CASSQGGLRDRFYEQYF TGCGCCAGCAGCCAAGGTGGTTTACGAGACAGGTTCTACGAGCAGTACTTC NA NA TRBJ2-7 TRBV4-1
CSVLTGGANTNEQFF TGCAGCGTACTCACCGGCGGGGCTAACACCAATGAGCAGTTCTTC NA once TRBJ2-1 TRBV29-1
CASSDGDLLGNQPQHF TGTGCCAGCAGCGATGGAGATTTATTGGGCAATCAGCCCCAGCATTTT NA NA TRBJ1-5 TRBV9
CASSLGGQQPQHF TGTGCCAGCAGTTTGGGGGGGCAACAGCCCCAGCATTTT NA once TRBJ1-5 TRBV28
CASSLTSGGPNEQFF TGCGCCAGCAGCTTGACTAGCGGGGGGCCTAATGAGCAGTTCTTC TRBD2 NA TRBJ2-1 TRBV5-1
CASSSRDRLREQFF TGTGCCAGCAGTTCCCGGGACAGGTTGAGGGAGCAGTTCTTC TRBD1 NA TRBJ2-1 TRBV6-5
CASSAGEGYTF TGTGCCAGCAGTGCCGGGGAAGGCTACACCTTC NA NA TRBJ1-2 TRBV2
CASSPSGTVNEKLFF TGCGCCAGCAGCCCCTCAGGCACCGTGAATGAAAAACTGTTTTTT NA NA TRBJ1-4 TRBV5-1
CASSGRSRSGNTIYF TGTGCCAGCAGTGGAAGGAGCCGATCGGGAAACACCATATATTTT NA NA TRBJ1-3 TRBV2
CASSSAGARNEQFF TGTGCCAGCAGCTCCGCAGGGGCAAGGAATGAGCAGTTCTTC NA NA TRBJ2-1 TRBV7-9
CASSSAGVVSIYGYTF TGTGCCAGCAGTTCGGCAGGGGTCGTCTCCATCTATGGCTACACCTTC NA NA TRBJ1-2 TRBV6-5
CASSLVLAGNKNIQYF TGCGCCAGCAGCTTGGTATTAGCGGGGAACAAAAACATTCAGTACTTC TRBD2 NA TRBJ2-4 TRBV5-1
CASGPETGIGYTF TGTGCTAGTGGCCCCGAGACAGGGATAGGCTACACCTTC TRBD1 NA TRBJ1-2 TRBV12-5
CASSLVGGARTEAFF TGTGCCAGCAGCTTAGTGGGGGGGGCTAGGACTGAAGCTTTCTTT NA NA TRBJ1-1 TRBV7-2
CASSLGLAGGDTQYF TGTGCCAGCAGCTTAGGGCTAGCGGGGGGAGATACGCAGTATTTT TRBD2 NA TRBJ2-3 TRBV7-2
CASSLAPGEETQYF TGTGCCAGTAGCTTAGCTCCAGGGGAAGAGACCCAGTACTTC NA once TRBJ2-5 TRBV19
CASIGRGHLAPYEQYF TGCGCCAGCATTGGCAGGGGGCACCTGGCTCCCTACGAGCAGTACTTC TRBD1 NA TRBJ2-7 TRBV10-1
CASSLDTGTSGNLEQFF TGCGCCAGCAGCTTGGACACCGGGACTAGCGGGAACCTTGAGCAGTTCTTC TRBD2 once TRBJ2-1 TRBV5-1
CASSLGTGRSDEQYF TGTGCCAGCAGCCTAGGGACAGGCCGATCGGACGAGCAGTACTTC TRBD1 NA TRBJ2-7 TRBV7-7
CASSVAAGGGPYEQYF TGTGCCAGCAGCGTAGCTGCAGGGGGAGGCCCCTACGAGCAGTACTTC NA NA TRBJ2-7 TRBV9
CASSLDVRGANYGYTF TGTGCCAGCAGCTTGGATGTCAGGGGCGCTAACTATGGCTACACCTTC NA NA TRBJ1-2 TRBV5-4
CAWSARTGAPGLFF TGTGCCTGGAGTGCACGGACAGGCGCTCCGGGACTGTTTTTT TRBD1 few TRBJ1-4 TRBV30
CASSPGTDYGYTF TGTGCCAGCTCACCCGGGACAGATTATGGCTACACCTTC TRBD1 NA TRBJ1-2 TRBV18
CASSAVTGGVPSNYGYTF TGTGCCAGCAGTGCTGTGACAGGGGGCGTTCCATCTAACTATGGCTACACCTTC TRBD1 NA TRBJ1-2 TRBV25-1
CASSLPKGQINYGYTF TGTGCCAGCAGCCTCCCCAAGGGACAGATTAACTATGGCTACACCTTC TRBD1 NA TRBJ1-2 TRBV28
CASSPPRTYTDTQYF TGTGCCAGCTCACCCCCAAGAACATACACAGATACGCAGTATTTT NA NA TRBJ2-3 TRBV18
CASSLNRKYNEQFF TGTGCCAGCAGCTTAAACAGGAAGTACAATGAGCAGTTCTTC NA once TRBJ2-1 TRBV11-2
CASSLLGQNYGYTF TGCGCCAGCAGCCTACTGGGGCAGAACTATGGCTACACCTTC NA NA TRBJ1-2 TRBV5-1
CASSPPRNHEQYF TGTGCCAGCAGTCCCCCCAGGAACCACGAGCAGTACTTC NA NA TRBJ2-7 TRBV6-1
CASSQIGGTSGRTEQYF TGTGCCAGCTCACAGATCGGAGGGACTAGCGGGAGGACGGAGCAGTACTTC TRBD2 NA TRBJ2-7 TRBV18
CASSFGLNNSPLHF TGTGCCAGCAGCTTCGGTCTGAATAATTCACCCCTCCACTTT NA NA TRBJ1-6 TRBV7-8
CASSLAPVGVTDTQYF TGCGCCAGCAGCTTGGCCCCGGTGGGAGTGACAGATACGCAGTATTTT NA NA TRBJ2-3 TRBV5-1
CASSQVLAGNSDGYTF TGTGCCAGCAGCCAAGTCCTGGCAGGGAATTCGGATGGCTACACCTTC NA NA TRBJ1-2 TRBV14
CASSLAGDGDEQFF TGTGCCAGCAGTCTAGCGGGAGATGGGGATGAGCAGTTCTTC TRBD2 few TRBJ2-1 TRBV25-1
CASSLEANYGYTF TGTGCCAGCAGCTTGGAGGCTAACTATGGCTACACCTTC NA NA TRBJ1-2 TRBV7-2
CAISEGTSGSGNEQFF TGTGCCATCAGTGAGGGGACTAGCGGGAGCGGGAATGAGCAGTTCTTC TRBD2 NA TRBJ2-1 TRBV10-3
CASSPDTPHYGYTF TGTGCCAGCAGCCCCGACACTCCCCACTATGGCTACACCTTC NA NA TRBJ1-2 TRBV4-2
CSVETGRGVAYEQYF TGCAGCGTTGAAACGGGACGGGGGGTAGCCTACGAGCAGTACTTC TRBD2 NA TRBJ2-7 TRBV29-1
CAWSPLGSSYEQYF TGTGCCTGGAGTCCTCTAGGGAGCTCCTACGAGCAGTACTTC NA NA TRBJ2-7 TRBV30
CASSHPGTSGSYEQYF TGTGCCAGCTCACACCCCGGGACTAGCGGGAGTTACGAGCAGTACTTC TRBD2 NA TRBJ2-7 TRBV18
CASSIRGPYEQYF TGTGCCAGCAGCATCAGGGGTCCCTACGAGCAGTACTTC NA NA TRBJ2-7 TRBV27
CASSPTGQANYGYTF TGCGCCAGCAGCCCAACGGGACAGGCTAACTATGGCTACACCTTC TRBD1 once TRBJ1-2 TRBV4-1
CASSGSLSGANVLTF TGTGCCAGCAGTGGGAGTCTTTCTGGGGCCAACGTCCTGACTTTC NA NA TRBJ2-6 TRBV2
CASSERGDQPQHF TGTGCCAGTAGCGAACGGGGGGATCAGCCCCAGCATTTT NA NA TRBJ1-5 TRBV19
CASSLNGPMNTEAFF TGTGCCAGCAGTTTAAATGGGCCTATGAACACTGAAGCTTTCTTT NA NA TRBJ1-1 TRBV28
CASSYVTTLMNQPQHF TGTGCCAGCAGTTACGTGACAACCTTAATGAATCAGCCCCAGCATTTT NA few TRBJ1-5 TRBV6-6
CASSPNGGEYEQFF TGTGCCAGCAGCCCCAATGGGGGGGAGTATGAGCAGTTCTTC TRBD2 NA TRBJ2-1 TRBV6-6
CAWSLTGSVEAFF TGTGCCTGGAGTCTCACAGGGTCGGTAGAAGCTTTCTTT NA NA TRBJ1-1 TRBV30
CASSERLAGLGEQYF TGTGCCAGCAGTGAACGACTGGCAGGGTTGGGCGAGCAGTACTTC NA once TRBJ2-7 TRBV6-1
CASSQVGQINSPLHF TGTGCCAGCAGCCAAGTCGGACAGATTAATTCACCCCTCCACTTT NA NA TRBJ1-6 TRBV4-2
CASSASTGDRGYTF TGTGCCAGCAGCGCCTCGACAGGCGATCGGGGCTACACCTTC NA NA TRBJ1-2 TRBV27
CAWSRTGRGQPQHF TGTGCCTGGAGTCGGACAGGCCGAGGTCAGCCCCAGCATTTT TRBD1 NA TRBJ1-5 TRBV30